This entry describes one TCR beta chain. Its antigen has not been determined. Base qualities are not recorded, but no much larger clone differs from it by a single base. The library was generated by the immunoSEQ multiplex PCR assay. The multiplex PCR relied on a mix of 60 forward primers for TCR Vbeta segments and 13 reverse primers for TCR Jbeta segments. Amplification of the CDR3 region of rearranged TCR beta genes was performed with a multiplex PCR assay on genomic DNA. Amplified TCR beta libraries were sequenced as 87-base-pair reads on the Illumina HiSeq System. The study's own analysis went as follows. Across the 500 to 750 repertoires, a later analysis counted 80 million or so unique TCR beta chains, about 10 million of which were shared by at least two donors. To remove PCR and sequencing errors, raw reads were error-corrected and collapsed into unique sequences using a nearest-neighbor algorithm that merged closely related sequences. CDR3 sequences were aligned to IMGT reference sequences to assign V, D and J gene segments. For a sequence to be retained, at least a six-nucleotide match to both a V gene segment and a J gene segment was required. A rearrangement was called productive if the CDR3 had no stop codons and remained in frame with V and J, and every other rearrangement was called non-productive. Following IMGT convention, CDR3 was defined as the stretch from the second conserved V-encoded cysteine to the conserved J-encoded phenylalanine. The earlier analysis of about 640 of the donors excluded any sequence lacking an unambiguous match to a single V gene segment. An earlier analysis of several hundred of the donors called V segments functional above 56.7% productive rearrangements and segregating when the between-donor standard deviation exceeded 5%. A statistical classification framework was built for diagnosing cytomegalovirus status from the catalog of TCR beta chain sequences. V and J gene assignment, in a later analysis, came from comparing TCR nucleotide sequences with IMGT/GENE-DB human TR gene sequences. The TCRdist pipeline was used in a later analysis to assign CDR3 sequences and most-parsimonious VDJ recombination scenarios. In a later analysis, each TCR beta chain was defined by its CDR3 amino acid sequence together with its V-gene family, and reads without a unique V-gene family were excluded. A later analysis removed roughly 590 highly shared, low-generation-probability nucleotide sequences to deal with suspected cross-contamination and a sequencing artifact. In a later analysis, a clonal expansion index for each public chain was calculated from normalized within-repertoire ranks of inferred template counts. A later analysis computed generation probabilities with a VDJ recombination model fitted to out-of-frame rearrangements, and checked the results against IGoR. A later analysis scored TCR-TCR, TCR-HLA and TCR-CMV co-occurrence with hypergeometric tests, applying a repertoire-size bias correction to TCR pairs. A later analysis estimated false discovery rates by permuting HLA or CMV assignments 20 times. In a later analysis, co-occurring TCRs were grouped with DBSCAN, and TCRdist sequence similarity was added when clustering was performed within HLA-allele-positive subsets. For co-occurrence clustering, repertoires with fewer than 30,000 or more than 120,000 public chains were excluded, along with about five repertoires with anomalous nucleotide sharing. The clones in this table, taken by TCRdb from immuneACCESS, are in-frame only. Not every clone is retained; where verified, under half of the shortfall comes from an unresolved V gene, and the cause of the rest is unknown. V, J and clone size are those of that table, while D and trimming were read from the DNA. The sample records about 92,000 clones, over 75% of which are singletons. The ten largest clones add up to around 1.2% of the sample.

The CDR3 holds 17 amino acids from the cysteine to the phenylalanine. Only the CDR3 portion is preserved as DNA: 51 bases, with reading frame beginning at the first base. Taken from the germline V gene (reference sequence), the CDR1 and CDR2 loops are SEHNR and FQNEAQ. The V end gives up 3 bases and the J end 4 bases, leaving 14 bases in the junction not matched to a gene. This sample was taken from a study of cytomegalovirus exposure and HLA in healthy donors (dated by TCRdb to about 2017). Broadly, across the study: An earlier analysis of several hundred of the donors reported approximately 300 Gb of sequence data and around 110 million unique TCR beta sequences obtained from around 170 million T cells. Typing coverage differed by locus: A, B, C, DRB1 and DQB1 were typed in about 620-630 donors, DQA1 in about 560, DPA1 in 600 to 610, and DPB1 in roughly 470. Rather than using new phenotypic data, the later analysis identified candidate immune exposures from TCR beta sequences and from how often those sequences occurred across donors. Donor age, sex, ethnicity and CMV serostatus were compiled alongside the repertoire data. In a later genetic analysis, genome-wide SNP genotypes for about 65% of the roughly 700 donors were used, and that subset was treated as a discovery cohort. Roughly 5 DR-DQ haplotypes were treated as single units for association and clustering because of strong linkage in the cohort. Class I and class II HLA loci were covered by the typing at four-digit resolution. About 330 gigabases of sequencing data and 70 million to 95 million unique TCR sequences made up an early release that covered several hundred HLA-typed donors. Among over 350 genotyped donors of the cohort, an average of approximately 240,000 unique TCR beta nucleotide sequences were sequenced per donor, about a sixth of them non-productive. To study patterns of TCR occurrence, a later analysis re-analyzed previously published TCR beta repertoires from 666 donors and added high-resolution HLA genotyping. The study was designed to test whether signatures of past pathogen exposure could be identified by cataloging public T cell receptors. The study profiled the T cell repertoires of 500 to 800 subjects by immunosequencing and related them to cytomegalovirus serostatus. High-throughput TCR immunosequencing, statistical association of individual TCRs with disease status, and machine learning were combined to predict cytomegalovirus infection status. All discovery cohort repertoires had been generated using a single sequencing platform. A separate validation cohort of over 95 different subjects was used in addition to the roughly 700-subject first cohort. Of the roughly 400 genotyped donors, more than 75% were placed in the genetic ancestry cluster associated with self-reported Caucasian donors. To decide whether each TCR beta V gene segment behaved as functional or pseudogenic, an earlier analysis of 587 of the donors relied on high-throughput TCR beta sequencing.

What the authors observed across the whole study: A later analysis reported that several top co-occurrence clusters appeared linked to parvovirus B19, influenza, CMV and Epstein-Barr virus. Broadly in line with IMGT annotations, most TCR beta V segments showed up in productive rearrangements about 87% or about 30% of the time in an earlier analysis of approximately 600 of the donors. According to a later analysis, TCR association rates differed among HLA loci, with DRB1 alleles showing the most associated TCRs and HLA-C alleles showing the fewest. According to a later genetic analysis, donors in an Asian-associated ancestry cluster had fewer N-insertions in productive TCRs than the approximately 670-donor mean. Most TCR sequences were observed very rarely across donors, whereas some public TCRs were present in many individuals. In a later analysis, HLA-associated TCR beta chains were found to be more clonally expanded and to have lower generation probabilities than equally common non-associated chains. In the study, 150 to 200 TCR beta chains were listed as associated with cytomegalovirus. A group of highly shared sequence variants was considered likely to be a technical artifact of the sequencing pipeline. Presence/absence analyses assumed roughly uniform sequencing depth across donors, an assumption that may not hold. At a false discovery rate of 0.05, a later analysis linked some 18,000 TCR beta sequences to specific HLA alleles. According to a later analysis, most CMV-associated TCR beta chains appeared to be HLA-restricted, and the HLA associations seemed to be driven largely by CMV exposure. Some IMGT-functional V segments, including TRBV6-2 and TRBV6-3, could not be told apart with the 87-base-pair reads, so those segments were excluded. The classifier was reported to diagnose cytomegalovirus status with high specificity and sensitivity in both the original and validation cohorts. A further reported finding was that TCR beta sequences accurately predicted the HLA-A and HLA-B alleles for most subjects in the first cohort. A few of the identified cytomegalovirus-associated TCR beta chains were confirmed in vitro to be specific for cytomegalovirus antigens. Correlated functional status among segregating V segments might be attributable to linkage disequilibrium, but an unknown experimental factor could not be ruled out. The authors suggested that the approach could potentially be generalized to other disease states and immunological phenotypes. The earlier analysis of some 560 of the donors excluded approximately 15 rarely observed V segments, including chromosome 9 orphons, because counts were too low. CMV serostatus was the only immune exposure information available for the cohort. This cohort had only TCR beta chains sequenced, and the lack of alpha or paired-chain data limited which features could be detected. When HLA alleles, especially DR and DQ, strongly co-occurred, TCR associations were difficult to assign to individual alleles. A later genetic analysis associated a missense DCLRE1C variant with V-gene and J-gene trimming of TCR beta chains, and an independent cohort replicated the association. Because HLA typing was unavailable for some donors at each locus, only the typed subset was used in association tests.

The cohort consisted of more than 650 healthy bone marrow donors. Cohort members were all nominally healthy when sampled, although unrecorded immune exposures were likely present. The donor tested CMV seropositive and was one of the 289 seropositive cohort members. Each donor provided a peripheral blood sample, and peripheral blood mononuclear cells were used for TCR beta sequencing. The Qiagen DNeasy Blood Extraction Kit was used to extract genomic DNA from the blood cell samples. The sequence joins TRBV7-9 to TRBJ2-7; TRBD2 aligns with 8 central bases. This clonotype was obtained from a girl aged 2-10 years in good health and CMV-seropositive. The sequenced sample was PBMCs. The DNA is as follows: TGTGCCAGCAGCTTTTTTCCCAGCGGGAGTTTGGTATACGAGCAGTACTTC. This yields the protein CASSFFPSGSLVYEQYF. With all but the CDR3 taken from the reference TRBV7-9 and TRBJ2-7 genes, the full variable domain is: DTGVSQNPRHKITKRGQNVTFRCDPISEHNRLYWYRQTLGQGPEFLTYFQNEAQLEKSRLLSDRFSAERPKGSFSTLEIQRTEQGDSAMYLCASSFFPSGSLVYEQYFGPGTRLTVT.